The 2 T cell receptor beta chains listed next were all sequenced from one sample in a study of T cell repertoires and HLA-DP antigens. After about 15 days' expansion, CD4+ cells were restimulated about 22 h with HeLa expressing allogeneic DPB1. HeLa stimulator cells carried retrovirally transduced HLA-DPA1/DPB1, HLA-DM, invariant chain and CD80. TCRdb's copy holds only in-frame clones and misses some; the assay was immunoSEQ multiplex PCR. The table lists 1,300 or so clones, about two thirds of them singletons, with approximately 50% in the top ten. Sequenced sample: CD137- CD4+ T cells from cultured PBMCs. These receptors originate from a man aged 55-75 years in good health and CMV-seronegative.

The V gene is TRBV9, the J gene TRBJ1-3, with D hard to call. The CDR3 consists of 13 residues. V was pared by 4 bases and J by 4 bases, with 9 bases between. Per germline, CDR1 SGDLS and CDR2 YYNGEE. In nucleotides, the CDR3 is TGTGCCAGCAGCCTTCTGGAGGGAAACACCATATATTTT. Protein sequence: CASSLLEGNTIYF.

This clone was picked up one time. The rearrangement joins TRBV19 to TRBJ1-2; the match to TRBD1 covers 9 bases. CDR3 length: 18 amino acids. V shed 6 bases and J 1 base; nucleotides not matched to a gene: 15. Germline V lookup: CDR1 LNHDA, CDR2 SQIVND (reference sequence). CDR3 loop: CASSKYSTGGTLNYGYTF. CDR3 coding DNA: TGTGCCAGTAGCAAATACTCGACAGGGGGAACCCTTAACTATGGCTACACCTTC.